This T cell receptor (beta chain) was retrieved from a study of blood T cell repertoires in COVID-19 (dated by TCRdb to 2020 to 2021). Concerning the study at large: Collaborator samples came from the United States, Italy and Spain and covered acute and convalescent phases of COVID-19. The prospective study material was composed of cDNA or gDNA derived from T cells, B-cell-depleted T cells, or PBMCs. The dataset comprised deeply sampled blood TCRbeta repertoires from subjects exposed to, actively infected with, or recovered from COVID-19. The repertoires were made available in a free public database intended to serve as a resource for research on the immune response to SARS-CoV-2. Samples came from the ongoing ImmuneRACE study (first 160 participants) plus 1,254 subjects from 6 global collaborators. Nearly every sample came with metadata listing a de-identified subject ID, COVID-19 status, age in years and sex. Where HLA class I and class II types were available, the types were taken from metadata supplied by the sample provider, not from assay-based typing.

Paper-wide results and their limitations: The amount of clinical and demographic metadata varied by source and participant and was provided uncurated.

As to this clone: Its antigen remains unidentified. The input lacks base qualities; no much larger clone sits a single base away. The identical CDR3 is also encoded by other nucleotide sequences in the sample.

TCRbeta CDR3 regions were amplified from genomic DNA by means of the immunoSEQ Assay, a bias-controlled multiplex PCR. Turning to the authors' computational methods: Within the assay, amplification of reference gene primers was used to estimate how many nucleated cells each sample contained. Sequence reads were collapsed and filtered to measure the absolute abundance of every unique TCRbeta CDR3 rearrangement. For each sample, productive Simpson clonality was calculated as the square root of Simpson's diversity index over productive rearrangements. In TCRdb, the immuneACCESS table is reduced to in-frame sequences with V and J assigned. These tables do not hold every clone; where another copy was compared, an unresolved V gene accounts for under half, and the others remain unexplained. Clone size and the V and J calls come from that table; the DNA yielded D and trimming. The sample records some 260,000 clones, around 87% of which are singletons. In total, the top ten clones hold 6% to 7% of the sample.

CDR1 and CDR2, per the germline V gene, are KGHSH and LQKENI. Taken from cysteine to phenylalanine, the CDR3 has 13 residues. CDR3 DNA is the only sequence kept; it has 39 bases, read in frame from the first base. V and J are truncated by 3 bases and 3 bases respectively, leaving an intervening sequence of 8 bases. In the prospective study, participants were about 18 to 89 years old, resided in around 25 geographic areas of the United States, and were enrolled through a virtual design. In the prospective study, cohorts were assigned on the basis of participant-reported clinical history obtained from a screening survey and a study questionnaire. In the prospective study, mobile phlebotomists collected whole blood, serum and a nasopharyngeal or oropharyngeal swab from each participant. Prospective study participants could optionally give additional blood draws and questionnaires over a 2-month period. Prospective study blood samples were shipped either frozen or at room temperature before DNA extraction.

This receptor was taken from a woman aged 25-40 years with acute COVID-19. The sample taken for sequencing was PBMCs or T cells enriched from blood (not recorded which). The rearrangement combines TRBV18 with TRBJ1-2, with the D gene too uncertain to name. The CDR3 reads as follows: CASSPAGDYGYTF. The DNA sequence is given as TGTGCCAGCTCACCGGCCGGGGACTATGGCTACACCTTC. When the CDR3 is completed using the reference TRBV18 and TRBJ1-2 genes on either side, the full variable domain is NAGVMQNPRHLVRRRGQEARLRCSPMKGHSHVYWYRQLPEEGLKFMVYLQKENIIDESGMPKERFSAEFPKEGPSILRIQQVVRGDSAAYFCASSPAGDYGYTFGSGTRLTVV.